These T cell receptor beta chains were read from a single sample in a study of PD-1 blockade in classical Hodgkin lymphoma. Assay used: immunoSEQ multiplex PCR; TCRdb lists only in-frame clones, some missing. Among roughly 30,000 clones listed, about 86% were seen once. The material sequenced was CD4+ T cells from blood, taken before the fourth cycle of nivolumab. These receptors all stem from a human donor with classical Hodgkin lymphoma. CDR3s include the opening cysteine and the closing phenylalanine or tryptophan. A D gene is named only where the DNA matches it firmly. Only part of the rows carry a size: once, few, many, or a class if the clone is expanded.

CDR3 protein: CASSPEGGINYGYTF; CDR3 DNA: TGTGCCAGCAGCCCGGAGGGGGGTATTAACTATGGCTACACCTTC; clone size: NA; J gene: TRBJ1-2; D gene: NA; V gene: TRBV7-2
CDR3 protein: CASSATRSYGYTF; CDR3 DNA: TGTGCCAGCAGTGCTACACGGTCCTATGGCTACACCTTC; clone size: NA; J gene: TRBJ1-2; D gene: NA; V gene: TRBV6-1
CDR3 protein: CASSRTDSYEQYF; CDR3 DNA: TGTGCCAGTAGTAGGACCGATTCCTACGAGCAGTACTTC; clone size: NA; J gene: TRBJ2-7; D gene: NA; V gene: TRBV19
CDR3 protein: CASSTRAYGEQYF; CDR3 DNA: TGTGCCAGTAGTACCAGGGCCTACGGCGAGCAGTACTTC; clone size: NA; J gene: TRBJ2-7; D gene: NA; V gene: TRBV19
CDR3 protein: CASSLLGQTYGYTF; CDR3 DNA: TGTGCCAGCAGTCTCCTAGGACAGACCTATGGCTACACCTTC; clone size: NA; J gene: TRBJ1-2; D gene: NA; V gene: TRBV27
CDR3 protein: CASSLSSGAGRQPQHF; CDR3 DNA: TGTGCCAGCAGCTTGTCGAGTGGCGCCGGCCGTCAGCCCCAGCATTTT; clone size: NA; J gene: TRBJ1-5; D gene: NA; V gene: TRBV7-2
CDR3 protein: CASCGTGGSRTLYGYTF; CDR3 DNA: TGTGCCAGTTGCGGGACAGGGGGCTCCCGGACCCTCTATGGCTACACCTTC; clone size: NA; J gene: TRBJ1-2; D gene: TRBD1; V gene: TRBV19
CDR3 protein: CASSPTARENTGELFF; CDR3 DNA: TGTGCCAGCTCACCCACGGCCAGGGAGAACACCGGGGAGCTGTTTTTT; clone size: once; J gene: TRBJ2-2; D gene: NA; V gene: TRBV18
CDR3 protein: CASNGGLAYNEQFF; CDR3 DNA: TGTGCCAGCAACGGGGGGTTAGCCTACAATGAGCAGTTCTTC; clone size: NA; J gene: TRBJ2-1; D gene: TRBD2; V gene: TRBV19
CDR3 protein: CASLNWKPHMNTEAFF; CDR3 DNA: TGTGCCAGCCTAAATTGGAAGCCCCACATGAACACTGAAGCTTTCTTT; clone size: NA; J gene: TRBJ1-1; D gene: NA; V gene: TRBV27
CDR3 protein: CASSPGDRERDTQYF; CDR3 DNA: TGTGCCAGCAGCCCGGGGGACAGGGAGAGAGATACGCAGTATTTT; clone size: NA; J gene: TRBJ2-3; D gene: TRBD1; V gene: TRBV28
CDR3 protein: CASSFGTRADTQYF; CDR3 DNA: TGCGCCAGCAGCTTCGGGACTAGGGCAGATACGCAGTATTTT; clone size: NA; J gene: TRBJ2-3; D gene: TRBD2; V gene: TRBV5-1
CDR3 protein: CASSPLLAGGPGELFF; CDR3 DNA: TGTGCCAGCAGCCCGCTGCTAGCGGGGGGGCCCGGGGAGCTGTTTTTT; clone size: NA; J gene: TRBJ2-2; D gene: TRBD2; V gene: TRBV7-3
CDR3 protein: CASARQGSQLGQPQHF; CDR3 DNA: TGTGCCAGCGCGAGACAGGGGTCTCAACTAGGCCAGCCCCAGCATTTT; clone size: NA; J gene: TRBJ1-5; D gene: TRBD1; V gene: TRBV27
CDR3 protein: CASSQEGISSNQPQHF; CDR3 DNA: TGTGCCAGCTCACAAGAAGGGATCAGTAGCAATCAGCCCCAGCATTTT; clone size: NA; J gene: TRBJ1-5; D gene: NA; V gene: TRBV18
CDR3 protein: CASSLVGTEETQYF; CDR3 DNA: TGTGCCAGCAGCTTGGTTGGGACAGAAGAGACCCAGTACTTC; clone size: NA; J gene: TRBJ2-5; D gene: TRBD1; V gene: TRBV5-4
CDR3 protein: CASRSTGSANYGYTF; CDR3 DNA: TGTGCCAGCAGATCCACAGGATCAGCTAACTATGGCTACACCTTC; clone size: few; J gene: TRBJ1-2; D gene: NA; V gene: TRBV6-5
CDR3 protein: CAWMLTENTEAFF; CDR3 DNA: TGTGCCTGGATGTTGACAGAGAACACTGAAGCTTTCTTT; clone size: NA; J gene: TRBJ1-1; D gene: NA; V gene: TRBV30
CDR3 protein: CAWSVGGRNTEAFF; CDR3 DNA: TGTGCCTGGAGTGTTGGCGGACGGAACACTGAAGCTTTCTTT; clone size: NA; J gene: TRBJ1-1; D gene: NA; V gene: TRBV30
CDR3 protein: CASSTPWTEPFTDTQYF; CDR3 DNA: TGTGCCAGCAGCACGCCTTGGACAGAACCTTTCACAGATACGCAGTATTTT; clone size: NA; J gene: TRBJ2-3; D gene: NA; V gene: TRBV7-2
CDR3 protein: CASIAPGQGPPGTQYF; CDR3 DNA: TGTGCCAGCATCGCACCGGGACAGGGGCCGCCGGGGACCCAGTACTTC; clone size: NA; J gene: TRBJ2-5; D gene: TRBD1; V gene: TRBV11-2
CDR3 protein: CASSYSGANTEAFF; CDR3 DNA: TGTGCCAGCAGTTACTCCGGGGCGAACACTGAAGCTTTCTTT; clone size: once; J gene: TRBJ1-1; D gene: NA; V gene: TRBV6-6
CDR3 protein: CASSLGGRTGKNTEAFF; CDR3 DNA: TGTGCCAGCAGCTTAGGTGGCCGGACAGGGAAGAACACTGAAGCTTTCTTT; clone size: NA; J gene: TRBJ1-1; D gene: TRBD1; V gene: TRBV11-3
CDR3 protein: CASSQGPGQGFYEQYF; CDR3 DNA: TGTGCCAGCAGCCAAGGTCCCGGACAGGGGTTCTACGAGCAGTACTTC; clone size: NA; J gene: TRBJ2-7; D gene: TRBD1; V gene: TRBV4-2